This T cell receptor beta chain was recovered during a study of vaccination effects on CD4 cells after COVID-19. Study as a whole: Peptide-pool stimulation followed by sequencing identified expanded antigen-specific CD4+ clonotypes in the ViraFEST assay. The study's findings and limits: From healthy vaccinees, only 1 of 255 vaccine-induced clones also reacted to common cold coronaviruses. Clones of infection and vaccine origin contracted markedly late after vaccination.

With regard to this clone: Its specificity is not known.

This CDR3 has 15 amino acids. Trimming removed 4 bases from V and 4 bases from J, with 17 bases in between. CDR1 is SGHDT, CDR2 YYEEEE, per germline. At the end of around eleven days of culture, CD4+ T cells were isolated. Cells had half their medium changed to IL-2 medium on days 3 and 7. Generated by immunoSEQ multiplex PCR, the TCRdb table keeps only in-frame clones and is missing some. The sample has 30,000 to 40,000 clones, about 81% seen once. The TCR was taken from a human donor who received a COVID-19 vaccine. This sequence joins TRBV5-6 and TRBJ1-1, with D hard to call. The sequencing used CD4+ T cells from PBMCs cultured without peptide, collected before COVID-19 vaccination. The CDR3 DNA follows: TGTGCCAGCAGCACTCCGACGGTCGTGGGCACTGAAGCTTTCTTT. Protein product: CASSTPTVVGTEAFF.